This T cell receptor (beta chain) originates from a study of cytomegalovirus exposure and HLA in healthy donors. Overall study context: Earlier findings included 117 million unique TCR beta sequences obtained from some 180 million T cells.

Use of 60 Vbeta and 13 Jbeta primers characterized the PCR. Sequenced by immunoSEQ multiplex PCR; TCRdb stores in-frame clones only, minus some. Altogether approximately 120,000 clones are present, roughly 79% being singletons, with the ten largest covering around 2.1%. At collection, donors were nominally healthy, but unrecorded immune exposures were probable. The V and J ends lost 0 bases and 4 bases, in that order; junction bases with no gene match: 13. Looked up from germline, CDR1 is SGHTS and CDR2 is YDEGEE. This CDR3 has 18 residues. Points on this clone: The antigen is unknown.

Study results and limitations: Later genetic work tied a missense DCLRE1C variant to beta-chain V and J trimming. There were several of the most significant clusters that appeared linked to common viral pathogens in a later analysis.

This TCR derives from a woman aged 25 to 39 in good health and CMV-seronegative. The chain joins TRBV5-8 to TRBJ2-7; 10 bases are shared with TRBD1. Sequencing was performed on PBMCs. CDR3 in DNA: TGTGCCAGCAGCTTGGAAGGTCTTAATCCGGGACAGGGGTACGAGCAGTACTTC. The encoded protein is CASSLEGLNPGQGYEQYF. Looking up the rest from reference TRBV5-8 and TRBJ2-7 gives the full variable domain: EAGVTQSPTHLIKTRGQQATLRCSPISGHTSVYWYQQALGLGLQFLLWYDEGEERNRGNFPPRFSGRQFPNYSSELNVNALELEDSALYLCASSLEGLNPGQGYEQYFGPGTRLTVT.